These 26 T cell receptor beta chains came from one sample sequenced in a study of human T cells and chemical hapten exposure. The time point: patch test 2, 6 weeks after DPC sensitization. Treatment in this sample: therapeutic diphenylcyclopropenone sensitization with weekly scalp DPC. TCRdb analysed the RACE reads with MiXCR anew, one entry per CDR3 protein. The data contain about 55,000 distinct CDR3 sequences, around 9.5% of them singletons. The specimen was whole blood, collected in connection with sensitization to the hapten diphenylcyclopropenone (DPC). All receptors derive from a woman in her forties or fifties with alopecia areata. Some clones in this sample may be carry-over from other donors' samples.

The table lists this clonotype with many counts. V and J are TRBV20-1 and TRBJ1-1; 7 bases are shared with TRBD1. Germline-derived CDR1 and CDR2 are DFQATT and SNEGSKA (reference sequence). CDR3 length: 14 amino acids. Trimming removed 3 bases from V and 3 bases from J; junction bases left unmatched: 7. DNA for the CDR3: TGCAGTGCTAGGATAGGGGGCTCGGACACTGAAGCTTTCTTT. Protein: CSARIGGSDTEAFF.

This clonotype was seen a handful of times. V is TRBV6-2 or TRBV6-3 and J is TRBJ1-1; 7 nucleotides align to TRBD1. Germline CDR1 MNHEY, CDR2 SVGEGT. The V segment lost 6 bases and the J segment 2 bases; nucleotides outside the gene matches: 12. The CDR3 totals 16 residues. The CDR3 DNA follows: TGTGCCAGCAGCCGCCTCCGGGACAGCCCTAACACTGAAGCTTTCTTT. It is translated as CASSRLRDSPNTEAFF.

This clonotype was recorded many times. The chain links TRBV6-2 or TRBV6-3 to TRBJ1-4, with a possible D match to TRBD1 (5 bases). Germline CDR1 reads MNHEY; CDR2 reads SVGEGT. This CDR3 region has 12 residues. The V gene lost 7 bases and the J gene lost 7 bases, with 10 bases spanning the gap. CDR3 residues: CASTGDGEKLFF. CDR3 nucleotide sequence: TGTGCCAGCACCGGGGACGGTGAAAAACTGTTTTTT.

CDR3 sequence reads: CSAPTGTGSYEQYF. CDR3 nucleotide sequence: TGCAGTGCGCCGACAGGGACGGGCTCCTACGAGCAGTACTTC. This chain uses TRBV20-1 with TRBJ2-7, with 7 bases that match TRBD1. Per the germline V gene, CDR1 is DFQATT and CDR2 is SNEGSKA (reference sequence). The CDR3 loop spans 14 amino acids. V gave up 6 bases and J gave up 0 bases; unmatched junction bases: 8.

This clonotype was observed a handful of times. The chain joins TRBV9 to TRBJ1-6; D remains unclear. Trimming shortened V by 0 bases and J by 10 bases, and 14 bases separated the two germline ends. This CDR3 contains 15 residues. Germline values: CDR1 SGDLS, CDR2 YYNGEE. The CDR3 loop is CASSVGLDMGSPLHF. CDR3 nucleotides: TGTGCCAGCAGCGTAGGCCTGGATATGGGGTCACCCCTCCACTTT.

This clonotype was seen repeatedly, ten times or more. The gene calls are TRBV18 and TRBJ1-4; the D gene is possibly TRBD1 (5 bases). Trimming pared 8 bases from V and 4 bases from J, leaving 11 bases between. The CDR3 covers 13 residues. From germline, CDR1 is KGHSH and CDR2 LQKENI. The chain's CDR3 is CASATGLNEKLFF. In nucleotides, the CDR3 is TGTGCCAGCGCAACAGGCCTTAATGAAAAACTGTTTTTT. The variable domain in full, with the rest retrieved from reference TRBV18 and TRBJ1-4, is NAGVMQNPRHLVRRRGQEARLRCSPMKGHSHVYWYRQLPEEGLKFMVYLQKENIIDESGMPKERFSAEFPKEGPSILRIQQVVRGDSAAYFCASATGLNEKLFFGSGTQLSVL.

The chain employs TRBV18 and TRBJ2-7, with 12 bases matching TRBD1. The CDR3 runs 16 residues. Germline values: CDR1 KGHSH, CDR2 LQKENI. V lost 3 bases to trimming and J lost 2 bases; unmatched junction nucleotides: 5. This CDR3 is CASSPIGTGGPYEQYF. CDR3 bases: TGTGCCAGCTCACCGATAGGGACAGGGGGCCCCTACGAGCAGTACTTC.

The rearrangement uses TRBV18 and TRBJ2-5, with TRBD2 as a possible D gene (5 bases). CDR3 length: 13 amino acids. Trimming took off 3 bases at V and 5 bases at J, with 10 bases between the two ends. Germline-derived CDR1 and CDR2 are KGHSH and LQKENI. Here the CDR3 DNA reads TGTGCCAGCTCACCCACGGGGATGGAGACCCAGTACTTC. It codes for CASSPTGMETQYF.

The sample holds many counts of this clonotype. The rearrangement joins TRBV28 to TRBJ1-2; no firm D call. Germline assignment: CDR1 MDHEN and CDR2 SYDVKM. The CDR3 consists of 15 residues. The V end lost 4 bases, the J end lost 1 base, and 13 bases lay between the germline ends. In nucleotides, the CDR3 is TGTGCCAGCAGTTCCTCCGCAGGTGGTAACTATGGCTACACCTTC. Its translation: CASSSSAGGNYGYTF.

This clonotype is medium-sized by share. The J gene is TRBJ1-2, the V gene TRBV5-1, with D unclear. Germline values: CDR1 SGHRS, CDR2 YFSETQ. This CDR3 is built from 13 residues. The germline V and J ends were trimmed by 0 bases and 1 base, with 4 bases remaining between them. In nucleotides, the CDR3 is TGCGCCAGCAGCTTGGCCGGTAACTATGGCTACACCTTC. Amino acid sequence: CASSLAGNYGYTF.

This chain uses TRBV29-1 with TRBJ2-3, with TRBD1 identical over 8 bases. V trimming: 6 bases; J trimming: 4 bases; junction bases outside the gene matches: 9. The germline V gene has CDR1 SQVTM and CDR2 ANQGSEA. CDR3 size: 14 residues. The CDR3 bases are TGCAGCGTAACTACGACAGGGGCCCCAGATACGCAGTATTTT. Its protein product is CSVTTTGAPDTQYF.

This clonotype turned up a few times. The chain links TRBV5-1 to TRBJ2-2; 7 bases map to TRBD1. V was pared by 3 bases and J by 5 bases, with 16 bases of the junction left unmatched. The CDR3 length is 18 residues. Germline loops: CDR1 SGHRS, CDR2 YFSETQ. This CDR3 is CASSSVGRQGRDTGELFF. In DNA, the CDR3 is TGCGCCAGCAGCTCCGTAGGCAGACAGGGACGCGATACCGGGGAGCTGTTTTTT.

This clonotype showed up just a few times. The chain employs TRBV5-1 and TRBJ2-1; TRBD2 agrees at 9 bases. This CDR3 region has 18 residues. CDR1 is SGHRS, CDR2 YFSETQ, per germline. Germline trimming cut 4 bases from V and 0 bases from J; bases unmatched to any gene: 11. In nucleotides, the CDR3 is TGCGCCAGCAGCCCTGGATGGGGTAGCGGGAGCTCCTACAATGAGCAGTTCTTC. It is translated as CASSPGWGSGSSYNEQFF.

In DNA, the CDR3 is TGTGCCAGCAGTTCCGACAGGGGCACCTATAATTCACCCCTCCACTTT. It encodes CASSSDRGTYNSPLHF. V and J are TRBV6-1 and TRBJ1-6; 8 nucleotides match TRBD1. V lost 5 bases to trimming and J lost 2 bases; unmatched junction nucleotides: 5. The CDR3 contains 16 residues. Looked up from germline, CDR1 is MNHNS and CDR2 is SASEGT.

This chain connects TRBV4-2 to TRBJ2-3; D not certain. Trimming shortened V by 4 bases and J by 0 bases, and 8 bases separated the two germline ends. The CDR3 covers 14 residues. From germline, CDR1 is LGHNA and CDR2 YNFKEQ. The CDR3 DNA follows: TGTGCCAGCAGCCCCTCCCCTAGCACAGATACGCAGTATTTT. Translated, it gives CASSPSPSTDTQYF.

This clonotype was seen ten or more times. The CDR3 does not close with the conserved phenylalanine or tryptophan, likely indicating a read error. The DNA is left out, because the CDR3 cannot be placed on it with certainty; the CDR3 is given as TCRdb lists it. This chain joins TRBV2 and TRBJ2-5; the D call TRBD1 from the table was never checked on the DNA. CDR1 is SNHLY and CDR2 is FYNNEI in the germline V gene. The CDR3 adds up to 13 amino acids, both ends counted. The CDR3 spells CASSGDSPIARRL.

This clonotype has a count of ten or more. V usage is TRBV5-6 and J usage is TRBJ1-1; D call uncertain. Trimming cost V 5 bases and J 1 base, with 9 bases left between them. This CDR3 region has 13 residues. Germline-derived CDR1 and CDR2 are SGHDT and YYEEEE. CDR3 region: CASRRVENTEAFF. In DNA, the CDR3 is TGTGCCAGCAGGCGGGTTGAGAACACTGAAGCTTTCTTT.

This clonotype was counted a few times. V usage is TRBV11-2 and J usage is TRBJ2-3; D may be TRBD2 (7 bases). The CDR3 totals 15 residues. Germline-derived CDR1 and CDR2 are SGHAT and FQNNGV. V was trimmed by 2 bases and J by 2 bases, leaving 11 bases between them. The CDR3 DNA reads TGTGCCAGCAGCTTACGGGGGGCCGACACAGATACGCAGTATTTT. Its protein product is CASSLRGADTDTQYF.

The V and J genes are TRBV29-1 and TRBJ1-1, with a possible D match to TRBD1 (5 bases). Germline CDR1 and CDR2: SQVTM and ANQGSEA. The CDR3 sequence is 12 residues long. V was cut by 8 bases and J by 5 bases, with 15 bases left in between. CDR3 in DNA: TGCAGCCTCGAGACAGAAACGACTGAAGCTTTCTTT. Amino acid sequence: CSLETETTEAFF.

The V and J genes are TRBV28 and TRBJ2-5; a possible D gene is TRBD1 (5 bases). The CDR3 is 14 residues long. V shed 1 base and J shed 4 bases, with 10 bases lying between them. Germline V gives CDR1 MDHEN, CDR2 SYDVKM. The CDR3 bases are TGTGCCAGCAGTTTATCTGGGGCGAGAGAGACCCAGTACTTC. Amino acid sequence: CASSLSGARETQYF.

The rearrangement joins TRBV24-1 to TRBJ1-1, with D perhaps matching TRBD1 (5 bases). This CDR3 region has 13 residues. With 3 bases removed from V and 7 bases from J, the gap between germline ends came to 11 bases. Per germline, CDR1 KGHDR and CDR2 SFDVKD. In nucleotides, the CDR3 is TGTGCCACCAGTGATCCCCGGGGGATTGAAGCTTTCTTT. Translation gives CATSDPRGIEAFF.

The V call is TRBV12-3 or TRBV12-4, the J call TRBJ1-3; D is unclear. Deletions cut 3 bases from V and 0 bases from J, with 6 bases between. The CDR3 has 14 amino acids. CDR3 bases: TGTGCCAGCAGTTTGTCCGGCTCTGGAAACACCATATATTTT. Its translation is CASSLSGSGNTIYF.

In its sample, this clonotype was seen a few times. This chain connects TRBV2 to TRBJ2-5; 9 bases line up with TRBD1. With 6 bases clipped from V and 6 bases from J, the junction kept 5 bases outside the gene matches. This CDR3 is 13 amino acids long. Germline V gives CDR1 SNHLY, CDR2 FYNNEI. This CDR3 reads CASRADRGKTQYF. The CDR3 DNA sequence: TGTGCCAGCAGAGCGGACAGGGGAAAGACCCAGTACTTC.

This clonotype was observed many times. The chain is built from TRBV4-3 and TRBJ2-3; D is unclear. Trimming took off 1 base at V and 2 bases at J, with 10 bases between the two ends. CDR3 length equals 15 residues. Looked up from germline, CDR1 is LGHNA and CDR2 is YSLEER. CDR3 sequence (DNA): TGCGCCAGCAGCCAAGTTGGGTCTGTCACAGATACGCAGTATTTT. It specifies CASSQVGSVTDTQYF.

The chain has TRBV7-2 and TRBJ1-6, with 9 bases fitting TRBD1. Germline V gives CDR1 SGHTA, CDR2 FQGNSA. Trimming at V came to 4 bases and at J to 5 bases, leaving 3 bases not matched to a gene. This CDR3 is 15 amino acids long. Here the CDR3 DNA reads TGTGCCAGCAGCTCCCGGACAGGGGATAATTCACCCCTCCACTTT. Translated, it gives CASSSRTGDNSPLHF.

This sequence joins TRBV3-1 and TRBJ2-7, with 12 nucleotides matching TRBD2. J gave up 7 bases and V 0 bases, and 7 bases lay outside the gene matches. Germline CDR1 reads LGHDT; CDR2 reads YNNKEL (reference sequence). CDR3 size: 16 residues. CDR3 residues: CASSQETRLAGEEQYF. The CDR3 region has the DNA TGTGCCAGCAGCCAAGAGACCCGACTAGCGGGAGAGGAGCAGTACTTC.